A selection of T cell receptor beta chains follows, all from one sample in a study of control samples from healthy donors and cancer patients. Clones were sequenced by immunoSEQ multiplex PCR, and TCRdb holds only the in-frame ones, with some missing. The sample consists of roughly 100,000 clones, just over 90% of them appearing once. Sequencing was carried out using blood. These receptors were obtained from a young woman in good health. Both conserved end residues are part of each CDR3. The D gene is left open where the match is weak. Size is omitted from some rows. Given values are once, few, many or a class for expanded clones.

size	J	D	V	DNA	CDR3
.	TRBJ1-1	.	TRBV6-4	TGTGCCAGCGACGGACAGTTCATGAACACTGAAGCTTTCTTT	CASDGQFMNTEAFF
.	TRBJ2-1	.	TRBV7-9	TGTGCCAGCAGCCCCCGGGGGGCAGTCGTTGATGAGCAGTTCTTC	CASSPRGAVVDEQFF
.	TRBJ1-4	TRBD1	TRBV14	TGTGCCAGCAGCCAGCAGACAGGGCTGGGAGAAAAACTGTTTTTT	CASSQQTGLGEKLFF
.	TRBJ1-2	TRBD1	TRBV5-1	TGCGCCAGCAGCAAACTCCCGGACAGGGGCTATGGCTACACCTTC	CASSKLPDRGYGYTF
few	TRBJ1-1	.	TRBV6-5	TGTGCCAGCAGTCGGGACCTCCCGAACACTGAAGCTTTCTTT	CASSRDLPNTEAFF
once	TRBJ1-1	.	TRBV9	TGTGCCAGCAGCGTAGATCAGGGGAGCACTGAAGCTTTCTTT	CASSVDQGSTEAFF
.	TRBJ2-3	.	TRBV19	TGTGCCAGTAGTATCTTAGTAAGGGCGACAGATACGCAGTATTTT	CASSILVRATDTQYF
.	TRBJ1-5	.	TRBV11-3	TGTGCCAGCAGCTTTTGGGTTGCGGGGAAGGATCAGCCCCAGCATTTT	CASSFWVAGKDQPQHF
once	TRBJ2-1	TRBD1	TRBV11-3	TGTGCCAGCAGCCCGGCCGGGACAGGGTCATACAATGAGCAGTTCTTC	CASSPAGTGSYNEQFF
.	TRBJ2-1	.	TRBV30	TGTGCCTGGAGGCGGGCCCCCTACAATGAGCAGTTCTTC	CAWRRAPYNEQFF
.	TRBJ1-1	.	TRBV30	TGTGCCTGGAGTATACAGCCGAACACTGAAGCTTTCTTT	CAWSIQPNTEAFF
.	TRBJ2-7	TRBD1	TRBV27	TGTGCCAGCAGTTTAGACAGGGGGTCTGGGGAGCAGTACTTC	CASSLDRGSGEQYF
.	TRBJ2-3	.	TRBV5-6	TGTGCCAGCATGATCCGACCTAGGAGCACAGATACGCAGTATTTT	CASMIRPRSTDTQYF
.	TRBJ2-7	TRBD2	TRBV9	TGTGCCAGCAGCGTCAGCGGGGCCTCCTACGAGCAGTACTTC	CASSVSGASYEQYF
.	TRBJ1-5	TRBD1	TRBV5-5	TGTGCCAGCAGGCTGACAGGGGATCGGATTCAGCCCCAGCATTTT	CASRLTGDRIQPQHF
.	TRBJ1-3	.	TRBV5-6	TGTGCCAGCAGCTTGTACGGGGGAAACACCATATATTTT	CASSLYGGNTIYF